This record concerns one TCR beta chain sequence. The antigen remains undetermined. Assay runs were performed at deep level. Libraries were prepared by immunoSEQ multiplex PCR; TCRdb keeps only in-frame clonotypes and omits some of them. The sample has more than 400,000 clones; over 75% are singletons. There are 17 residues in the CDR3. The germline CDR1 and CDR2 sequences are PRHDT and FYEKMQ (reference sequence). V was clipped by 1 base and J by 3 bases, with 19 bases between them. The data are from a study of shared clonotypes between healthy human individuals. Study outcomes and limitations: An expected dependence of interdonor clonotype sharing on sequencing depth was noted. Sampling included only blood; tissue repertoires likely differ.

The clonotype comes from a woman in her forties in good health. Some clones in this sample may be carry-over from other donors' samples. Sequencing was carried out using PBMCs. J is TRBJ2-7 and V is TRBV13, with D perhaps matching TRBD2 (7 bases). CDR3 DNA sequence: TGTGCCAGCAGCTTAGTAGGGGGAGGGTCCGATAACTACGAGCAGTACTTC. It codes for CASSLVGGGSDNYEQYF.